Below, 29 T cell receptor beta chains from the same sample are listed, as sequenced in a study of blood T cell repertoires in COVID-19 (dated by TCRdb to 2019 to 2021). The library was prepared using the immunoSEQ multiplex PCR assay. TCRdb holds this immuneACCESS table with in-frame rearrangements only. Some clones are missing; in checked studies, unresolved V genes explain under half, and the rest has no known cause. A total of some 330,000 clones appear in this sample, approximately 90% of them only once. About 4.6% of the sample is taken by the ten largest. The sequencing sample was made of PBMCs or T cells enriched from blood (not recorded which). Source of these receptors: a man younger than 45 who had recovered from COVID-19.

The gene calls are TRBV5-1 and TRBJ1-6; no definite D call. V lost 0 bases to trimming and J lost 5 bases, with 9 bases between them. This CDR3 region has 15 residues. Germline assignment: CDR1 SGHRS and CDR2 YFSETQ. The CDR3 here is CASSLAGSNNSPLHF. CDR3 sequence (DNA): TGCGCCAGCAGCTTGGCGGGTTCGAATAATTCACCCCTCCACTTT.

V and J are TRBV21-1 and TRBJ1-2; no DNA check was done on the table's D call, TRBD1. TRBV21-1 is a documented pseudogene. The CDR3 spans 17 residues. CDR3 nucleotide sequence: TGTGCCAGCACCCAAGGGACAGGGAAGGTGTCTAACTATGGCTACACCTTC. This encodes CASTQGTGKVSNYGYTF.

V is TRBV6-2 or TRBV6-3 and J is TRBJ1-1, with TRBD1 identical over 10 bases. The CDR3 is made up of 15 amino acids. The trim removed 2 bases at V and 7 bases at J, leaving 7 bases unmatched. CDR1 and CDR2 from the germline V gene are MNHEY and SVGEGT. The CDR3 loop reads CASSYRDRGENEAFF. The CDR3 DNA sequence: TGTGCCAGCAGTTACAGGGACAGGGGAGAGAATGAAGCTTTCTTT.

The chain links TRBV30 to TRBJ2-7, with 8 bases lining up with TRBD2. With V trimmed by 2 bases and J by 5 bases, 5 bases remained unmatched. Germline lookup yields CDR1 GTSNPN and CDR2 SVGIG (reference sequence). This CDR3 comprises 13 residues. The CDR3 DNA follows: TGTGCCTGGAGTAGGGCGGGAGGCCACGAGCAGTACTTC. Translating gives CAWSRAGGHEQYF.

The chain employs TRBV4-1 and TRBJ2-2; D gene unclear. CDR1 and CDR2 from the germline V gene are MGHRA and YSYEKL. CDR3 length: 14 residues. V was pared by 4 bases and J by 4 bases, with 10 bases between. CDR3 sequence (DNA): TGCGCCAGCAGCCCTAGTTGGAGCACCGGGGAGCTGTTTTTT. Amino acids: CASSPSWSTGELFF.

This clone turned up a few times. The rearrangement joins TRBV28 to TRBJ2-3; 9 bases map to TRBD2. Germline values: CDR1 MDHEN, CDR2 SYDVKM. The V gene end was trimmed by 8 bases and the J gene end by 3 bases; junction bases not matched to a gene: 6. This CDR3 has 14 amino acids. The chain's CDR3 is CASGGGALTDTQYF. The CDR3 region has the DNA TGTGCCAGCGGCGGGGGGGCCCTGACAGATACGCAGTATTTT.

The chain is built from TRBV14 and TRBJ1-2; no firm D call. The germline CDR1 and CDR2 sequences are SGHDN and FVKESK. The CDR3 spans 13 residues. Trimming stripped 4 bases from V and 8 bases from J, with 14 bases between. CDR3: CASSRALSYGYTF. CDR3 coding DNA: TGTGCCAGCAGCCGGGCCCTAAGCTACGGCTACACCTTC.

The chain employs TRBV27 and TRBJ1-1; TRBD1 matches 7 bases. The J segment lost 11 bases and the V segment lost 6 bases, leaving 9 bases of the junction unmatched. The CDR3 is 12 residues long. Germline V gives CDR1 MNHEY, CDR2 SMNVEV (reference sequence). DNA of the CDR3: TGTGCCAGCAGAACAGGGACAGACAAGGCTTTCTTT. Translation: CASRTGTDKAFF.

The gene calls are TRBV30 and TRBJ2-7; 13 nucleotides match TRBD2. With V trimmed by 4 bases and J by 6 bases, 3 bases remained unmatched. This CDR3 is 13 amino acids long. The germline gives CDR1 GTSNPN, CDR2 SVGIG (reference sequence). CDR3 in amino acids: CAWTGLAGAEQYF. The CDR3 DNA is TGTGCCTGGACCGGACTAGCGGGAGCCGAGCAGTACTTC.

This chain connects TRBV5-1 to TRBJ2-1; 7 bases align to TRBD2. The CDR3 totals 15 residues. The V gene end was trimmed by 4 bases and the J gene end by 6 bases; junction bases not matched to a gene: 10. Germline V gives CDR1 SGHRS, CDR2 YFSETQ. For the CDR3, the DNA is TGCGCCAGCAGCATTCTGGCGGGGGACCTCAATGAGCAGTTCTTC. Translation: CASSILAGDLNEQFF.

CDR3 sequence reads: CASSPDRVGPYEQYF. DNA of the CDR3: TGTGCCAGCAGCCCGGACAGGGTTGGGCCCTACGAGCAGTACTTC. The J gene is TRBJ2-7, the V gene TRBV7-8; 8 positions match TRBD1. This CDR3 is 15 amino acids long. The junction had 8 bases not matched to a gene; V was cut back by 5 bases and J by 2 bases. Germline CDR1 SGHVS, CDR2 FQNEAQ.

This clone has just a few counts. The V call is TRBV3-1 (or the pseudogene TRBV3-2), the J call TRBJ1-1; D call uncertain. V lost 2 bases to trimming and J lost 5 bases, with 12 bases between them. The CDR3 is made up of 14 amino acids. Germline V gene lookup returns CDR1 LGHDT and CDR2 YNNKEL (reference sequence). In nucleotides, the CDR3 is TGTGCCAGCAGCCAACTTAATTCCGGGACTGAAGCTTTCTTT. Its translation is CASSQLNSGTEAFF.

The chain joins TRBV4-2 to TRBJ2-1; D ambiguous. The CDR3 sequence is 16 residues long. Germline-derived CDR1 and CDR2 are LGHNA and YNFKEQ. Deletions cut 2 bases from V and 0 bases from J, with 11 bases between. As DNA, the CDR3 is TGTGCCAGCAGCCAACCGGGTGGCAGCTCCTACAATGAGCAGTTCTTC. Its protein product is CASSQPGGSSYNEQFF.

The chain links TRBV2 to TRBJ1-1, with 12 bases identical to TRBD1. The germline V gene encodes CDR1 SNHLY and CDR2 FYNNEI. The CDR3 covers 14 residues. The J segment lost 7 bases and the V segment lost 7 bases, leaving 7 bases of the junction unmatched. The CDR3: CASNWDRGRGEAFF. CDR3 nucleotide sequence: TGTGCCAGCAATTGGGACAGGGGGCGAGGTGAAGCTTTCTTT. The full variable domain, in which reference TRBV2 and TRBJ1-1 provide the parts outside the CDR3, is EPEVTQTPSHQVTQMGQEVILRCVPISNHLYFYWYRQILGQKVEFLVSFYNNEISEKSEIFDDQFSVERPDGSNFTLKIRSTKLEDSAMYFCASNWDRGRGEAFFGQGTRLTVV.

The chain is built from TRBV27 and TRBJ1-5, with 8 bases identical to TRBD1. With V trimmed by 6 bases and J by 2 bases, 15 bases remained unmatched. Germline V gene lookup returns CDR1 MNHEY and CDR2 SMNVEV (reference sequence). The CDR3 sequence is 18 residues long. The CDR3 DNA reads TGTGCCAGCAGCACGAAGACAGGGGCGTCCCTGGGCAATCAGCCCCAGCATTTT. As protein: CASSTKTGASLGNQPQHF.

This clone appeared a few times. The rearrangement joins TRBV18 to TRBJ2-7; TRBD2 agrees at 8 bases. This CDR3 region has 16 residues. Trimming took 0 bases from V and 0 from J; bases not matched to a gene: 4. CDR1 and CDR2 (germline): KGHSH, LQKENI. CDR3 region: CASSPPSSGSSYEQYF. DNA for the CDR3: TGTGCCAGCTCACCACCGTCAAGCGGGAGCTCCTACGAGCAGTACTTC.

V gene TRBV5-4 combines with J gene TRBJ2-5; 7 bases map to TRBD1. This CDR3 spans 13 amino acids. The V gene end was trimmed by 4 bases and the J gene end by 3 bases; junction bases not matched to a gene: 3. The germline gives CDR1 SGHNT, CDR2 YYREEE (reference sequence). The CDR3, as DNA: TGTGCCAGCAGCCTAGACAGGGAAGAGACCCAGTACTTC. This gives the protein CASSLDREETQYF.

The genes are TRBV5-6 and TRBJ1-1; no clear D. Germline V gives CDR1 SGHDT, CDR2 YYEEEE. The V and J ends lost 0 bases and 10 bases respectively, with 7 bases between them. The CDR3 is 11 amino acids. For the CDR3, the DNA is TGTGCCAGCAGCTTGGTGGGGAGAGCTTTCTTT. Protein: CASSLVGRAFF.

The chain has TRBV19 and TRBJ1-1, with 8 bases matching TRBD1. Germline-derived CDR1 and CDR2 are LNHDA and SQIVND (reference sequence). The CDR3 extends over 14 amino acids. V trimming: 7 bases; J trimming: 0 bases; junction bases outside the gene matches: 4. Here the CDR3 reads CASIRQGLNTEAFF. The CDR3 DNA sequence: TGTGCCAGTATCAGACAGGGGCTGAACACTGAAGCTTTCTTT.

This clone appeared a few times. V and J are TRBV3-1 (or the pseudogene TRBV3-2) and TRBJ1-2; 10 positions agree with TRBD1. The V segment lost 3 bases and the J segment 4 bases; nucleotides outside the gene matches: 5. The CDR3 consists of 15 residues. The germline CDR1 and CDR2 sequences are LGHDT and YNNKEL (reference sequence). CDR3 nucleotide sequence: TGTGCCAGCAGCCATGAGGGACAGGGGACCTATGGCTACACCTTC. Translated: CASSHEGQGTYGYTF.

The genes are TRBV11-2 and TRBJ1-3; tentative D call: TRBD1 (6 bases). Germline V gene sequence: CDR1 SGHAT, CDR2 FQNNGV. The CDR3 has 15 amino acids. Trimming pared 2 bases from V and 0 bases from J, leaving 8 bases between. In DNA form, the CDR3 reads TGTGCCAGCAGCTTACAGGGGAGCTCTGGAAACACCATATATTTT. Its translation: CASSLQGSSGNTIYF.

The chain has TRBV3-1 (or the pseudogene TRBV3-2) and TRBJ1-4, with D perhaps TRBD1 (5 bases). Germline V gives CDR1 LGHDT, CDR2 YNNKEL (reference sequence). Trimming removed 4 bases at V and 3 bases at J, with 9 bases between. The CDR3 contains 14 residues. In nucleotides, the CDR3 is TGTGCCAGCAGCCCCAGGACACCTAATGAAAAACTGTTTTTT. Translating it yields CASSPRTPNEKLFF.

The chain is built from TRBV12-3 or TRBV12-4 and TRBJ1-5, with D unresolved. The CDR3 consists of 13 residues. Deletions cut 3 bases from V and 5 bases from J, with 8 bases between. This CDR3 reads CASSFRSDQPQHF. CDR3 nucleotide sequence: TGTGCCAGCAGTTTTCGGTCGGATCAGCCCCAGCATTTT.

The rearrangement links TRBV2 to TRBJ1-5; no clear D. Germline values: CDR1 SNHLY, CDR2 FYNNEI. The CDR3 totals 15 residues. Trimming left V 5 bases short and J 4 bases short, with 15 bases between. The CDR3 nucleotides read TGTGCCAGCAGTCCTCCTGGGCGCGGGAATCAGCCCCAGCATTTT. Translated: CASSPPGRGNQPQHF.

The CDR3 region has the DNA TGTGCCAGCAGCGAGACAGGGGCCGGCAATGAAAAACTGTTTTTT. Its protein is CASSETGAGNEKLFF. The rearrangement links TRBV9 to TRBJ1-4, with 8 bases lining up with TRBD1. Germline V gives CDR1 SGDLS, CDR2 YYNGEE. The CDR3 runs to 15 residues. The V segment lost 3 bases and the J segment 5 bases; nucleotides outside the gene matches: 6.

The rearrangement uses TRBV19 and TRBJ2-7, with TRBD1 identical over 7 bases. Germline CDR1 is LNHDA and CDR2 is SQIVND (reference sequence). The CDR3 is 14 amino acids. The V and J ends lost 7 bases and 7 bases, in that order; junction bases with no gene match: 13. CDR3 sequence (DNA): TGTGCCAGTAAGACGGACAGGACGGTTTCGGAGCAGTACTTC. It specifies CASKTDRTVSEQYF.

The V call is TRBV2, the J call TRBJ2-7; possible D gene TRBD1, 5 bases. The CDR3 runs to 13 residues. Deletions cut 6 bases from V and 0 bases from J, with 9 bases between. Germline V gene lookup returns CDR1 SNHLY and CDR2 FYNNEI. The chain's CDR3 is CASSMTVSYEQYF. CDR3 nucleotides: TGTGCCAGCAGCATGACAGTCTCCTACGAGCAGTACTTC. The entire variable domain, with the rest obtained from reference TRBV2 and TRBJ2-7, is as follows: EPEVTQTPSHQVTQMGQEVILRCVPISNHLYFYWYRQILGQKVEFLVSFYNNEISEKSEIFDDQFSVERPDGSNFTLKIRSTKLEDSAMYFCASSMTVSYEQYFGPGTRLTVT.

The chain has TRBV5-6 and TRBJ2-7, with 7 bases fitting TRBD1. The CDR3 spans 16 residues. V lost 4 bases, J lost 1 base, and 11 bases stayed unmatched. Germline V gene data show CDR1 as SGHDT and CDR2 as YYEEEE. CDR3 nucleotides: TGTGCCAGCAGCCCAGGTGGGCAGGGGGATTCCTACGAGCAGTACTTC. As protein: CASSPGGQGDSYEQYF.

In DNA, the CDR3 is TGTGCCAGCAGGCCCCCGGGACAGGGGGATTCACCCCTCCACTTT. It codes for CASRPPGQGDSPLHF. V usage is TRBV6-5 and J usage is TRBJ1-6; 11 nucleotides line up with TRBD1. Trimming at V came to 6 bases and at J to 8 bases, leaving 6 bases not matched to a gene. This CDR3 comprises 15 residues. Germline V gene data show CDR1 as MNHEY and CDR2 as SVGAGI.